This TCR beta chain originates from a study of neurological immune-mediated disorders. A 10-nucleotide random UMI tagged transcripts in template-switch 5'RACE cDNA synthesis. TCRdb re-called the 5' RACE reads with MiXCR, one entry per CDR3 protein. The sample has under 35,000 distinct CDR3 sequences, less than 15% seen once. Trimming removed 4 bases at V and 4 bases at J, with 13 bases between. The CDR3 has 14 residues. General study findings and limits: CDR3 amino acid sequences found in expanded clones were never shared across subjects, suggesting private repertoires in all groups. Expansion of TCR clones was greatest in HTLV-1-associated myelopathy and smallest in multiple sclerosis, where it fell below that of healthy controls.

This clonotype was counted once. The antigen remains undetermined. The sample's time point: technical triplicate 2. The sorted libraries were made from 750,000 to 1,000,000 CD4+ or CD8+ T cells. The clonotype originates from a female donor with HTLV-1-associated myelopathy (HAM/TSP). The sample was CD4+ T cells from blood. The rearrangement uses TRBV23-1 and TRBJ2-5, with D tentatively TRBD1 or TRBD2 (6 bases each). TRBV23-1 is classed as an ORF, of uncertain function. As DNA, the CDR3 is TGCGCCAGCAGTCCCTTGACGGGGGCAGAGACCCAGTACTTC. It is translated as CASSPLTGAETQYF.